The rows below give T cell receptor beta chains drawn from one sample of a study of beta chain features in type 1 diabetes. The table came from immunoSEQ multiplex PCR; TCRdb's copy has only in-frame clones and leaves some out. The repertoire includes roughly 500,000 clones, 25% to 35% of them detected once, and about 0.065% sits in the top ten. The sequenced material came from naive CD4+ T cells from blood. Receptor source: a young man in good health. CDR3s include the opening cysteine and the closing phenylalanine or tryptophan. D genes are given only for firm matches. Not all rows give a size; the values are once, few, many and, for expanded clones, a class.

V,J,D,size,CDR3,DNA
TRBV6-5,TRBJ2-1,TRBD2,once,CASSEVVGGNEQFF,TGTGCCAGCAGTGAAGTAGTGGGAGGGAATGAGCAGTTCTTC
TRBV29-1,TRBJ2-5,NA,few,CSVVAGGGSSWQETQYF,TGCAGCGTTGTGGCAGGCGGAGGATCGAGTTGGCAAGAGACCCAGTACTTC
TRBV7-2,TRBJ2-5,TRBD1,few,CASSNTGGQETQYF,TGTGCCAGCAGCAATACAGGGGGCCAAGAGACCCAGTACTTC
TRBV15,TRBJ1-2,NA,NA,CATSREVGVGYGYTF,TGTGCCACCAGCAGAGAAGTCGGAGTTGGCTATGGCTACACCTTC
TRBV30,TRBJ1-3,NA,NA,CASNPGNTIYF,TGTGCCTCCAACCCTGGAAACACCATATATTTT
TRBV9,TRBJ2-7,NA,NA,CASSVGGAAYEQYF,TGTGCCAGCAGCGTAGGGGGGGCGGCCTACGAGCAGTACTTC
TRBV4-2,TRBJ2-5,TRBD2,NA,CASSQGRRGRKETQYF,TGTGCCAGCAGCCAAGGCCGCCGCGGGAGGAAAGAGACCCAGTACTTC
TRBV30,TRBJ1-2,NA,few,CAFGRVGGYTF,TGTGCCTTCGGACGGGTCGGGGGCTACACCTTC
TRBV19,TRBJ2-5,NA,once,CASSIVVRETQYF,TGTGCCAGTAGTATTGTGGTGAGAGAGACCCAGTACTTC
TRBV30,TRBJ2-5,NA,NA,CAWIPGLSETQYF,TGTGCCTGGATCCCTGGACTGTCGGAGACCCAGTACTTC
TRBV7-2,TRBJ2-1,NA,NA,CASSLTASSYNEQFF,TGTGCCAGCAGCTTAACGGCGAGCTCCTACAATGAGCAGTTCTTC
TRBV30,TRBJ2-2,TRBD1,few,CAWSVGTAETGELFF,TGTGCCTGGAGTGTCGGGACAGCCGAGACCGGGGAGCTGTTTTTT
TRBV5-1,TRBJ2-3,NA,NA,CASSLTDLSTDTQYF,TGCGCCAGCAGCTTGACAGATCTAAGCACAGATACGCAGTATTTT
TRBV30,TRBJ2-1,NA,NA,CAWRDYNEQFF,TGTGCCTGGAGGGATTACAATGAGCAGTTCTTC
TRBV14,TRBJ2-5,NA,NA,CASSQGGTQETQYF,TGTGCCAGCAGCCAGGGTGGGACCCAAGAGACCCAGTACTTC
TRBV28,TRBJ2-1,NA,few,CASTDRYNEQFF,TGTGCCAGCACCGACAGGTACAATGAGCAGTTCTTC
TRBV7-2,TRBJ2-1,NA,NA,CASSFSWSSYNEQFF,TGTGCCAGCAGCTTTAGCTGGAGCTCCTACAATGAGCAGTTCTTC
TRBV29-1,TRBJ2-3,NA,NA,CSFSGNTDTQYF,TGCAGCTTTAGCGGAAACACAGATACGCAGTATTTT
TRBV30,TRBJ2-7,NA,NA,CAWSRTYEQYF,TGTGCCTGGAGTAGGACCTACGAGCAGTACTTC
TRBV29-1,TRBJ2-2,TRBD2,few,CSALAGGVTGELFF,TGCAGCGCTCTAGCGGGAGGGGTCACCGGGGAGCTGTTTTTT
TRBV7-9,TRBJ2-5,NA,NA,CASSLAGVETQYF,TGTGCCAGCAGCTTAGCGGGAGTGGAGACCCAGTACTTC
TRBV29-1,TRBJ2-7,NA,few,CMAGDSYEQYF,TGCATGGCCGGGGACTCCTACGAGCAGTACTTC
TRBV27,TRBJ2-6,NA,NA,CASSYRAAGSGANVLTF,TGTGCCAGCAGTTATCGGGCCGCGGGCTCTGGGGCCAACGTCCTGACTTTC
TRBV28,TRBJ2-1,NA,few,CASSEPGLKPHNEQFF,TGTGCCAGCAGTGAGCCGGGACTTAAGCCGCACAATGAGCAGTTCTTC
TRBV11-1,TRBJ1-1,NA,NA,CASSQLNTEAFF,TGTGCCAGCAGTCAGTTGAACACTGAAGCTTTCTTT
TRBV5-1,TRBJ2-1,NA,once,CASSHDSPTYNEQFF,TGCGCCAGCAGCCATGACTCCCCAACCTACAATGAGCAGTTCTTC
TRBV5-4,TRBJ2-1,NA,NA,CASSLAGQGTLNRYNEQFF,TGTGCCAGCAGCTTGGCCGGCCAGGGAACCCTAAACAGATACAATGAGCAGTTCTTC
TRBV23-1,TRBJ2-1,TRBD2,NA,CASSQSWRESSYNEQFF,TGCGCCAGCAGTCAATCATGGCGGGAGAGCTCCTACAATGAGCAGTTCTTC
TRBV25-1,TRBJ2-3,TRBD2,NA,CASSHGRGVQDTQYF,TGTGCCAGCAGTCACGGTCGGGGGGTTCAAGATACGCAGTATTTT
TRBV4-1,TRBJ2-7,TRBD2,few,CASSHTAGGPSYEQYF,TGCGCCAGCAGCCACACAGCGGGAGGACCCTCCTACGAGCAGTACTTC
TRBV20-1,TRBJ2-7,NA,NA,CSAAHEQYF,TGCAGTGCTGCCCACGAGCAGTACTTC
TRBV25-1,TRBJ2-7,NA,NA,CASSGQAYEQYF,TGTGCCAGCAGTGGCCAAGCCTACGAGCAGTACTTC
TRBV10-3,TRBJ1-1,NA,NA,CAIAGKGMDTEAFF,TGTGCCATCGCAGGGAAGGGAATGGACACTGAAGCTTTCTTT
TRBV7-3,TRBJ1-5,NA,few,CASSLAGVGNQPQHF,TGTGCCAGCAGCTTAGCAGGGGTGGGCAATCAGCCCCAGCATTTT
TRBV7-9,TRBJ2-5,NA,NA,CASSLGGQSGTQYF,TGTGCCAGCAGCTTAGGGGGCCAGTCAGGGACCCAGTACTTC
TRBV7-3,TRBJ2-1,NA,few,CASSSWPGTYNEQFF,TGTGCCAGCAGCTCTTGGCCGGGGACCTACAATGAGCAGTTCTTC
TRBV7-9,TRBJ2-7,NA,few,CASNRLGSASYEQYF,TGTGCCAGCAACCGGCTGGGTAGCGCCTCCTACGAGCAGTACTTC
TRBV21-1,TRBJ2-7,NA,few,CASGYEQYF,TGTGCCAGCGGGTACGAGCAGTACTTC
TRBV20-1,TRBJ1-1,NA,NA,CSARYTEAFF,TGCAGTGCTAGGTATACTGAAGCTTTCTTT
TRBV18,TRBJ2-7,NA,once,CASSPSAAGSYEQYF,TGTGCCAGCTCACCGAGTGCGGCCGGCTCCTACGAGCAGTACTTC
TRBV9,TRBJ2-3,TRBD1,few,CASSVVGRGQTDTQYF,TGTGCCAGCAGCGTAGTAGGCAGGGGGCAGACAGATACGCAGTATTTT
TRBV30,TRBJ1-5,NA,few,CAWTRRGNQPQHF,TGTGCCTGGACCCGCCGAGGCAATCAGCCCCAGCATTTT
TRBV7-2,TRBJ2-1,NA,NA,CASSSEPLPNEQFF,TGTGCCAGCAGCTCTGAGCCTCTGCCCAATGAGCAGTTCTTC
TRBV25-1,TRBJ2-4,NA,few,CASSPTTAFAKNIQYF,TGTGCCAGCAGTCCCACAACTGCCTTCGCCAAAAACATTCAGTACTTC
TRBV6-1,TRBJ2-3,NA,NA,CASSESGRNTQYF,TGTGCCAGCAGTGAATCGGGACGGAATACGCAGTATTTT
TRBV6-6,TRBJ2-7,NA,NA,CASSQQGFSYEQYF,TGTGCCAGCAGCCAACAGGGCTTCTCCTACGAGCAGTACTTC
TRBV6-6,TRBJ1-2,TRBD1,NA,CASSKSRDRVDGYTF,TGTGCCAGCAGCAAGTCCCGGGACAGGGTCGATGGCTACACCTTC
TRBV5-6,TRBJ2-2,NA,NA,CASSSKWRITGELFF,TGTGCCAGCAGCTCCAAATGGCGGATAACCGGGGAGCTGTTTTTT
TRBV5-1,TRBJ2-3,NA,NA,CASSMGAADTQYF,TGCGCCAGCAGCATGGGTGCGGCGGATACGCAGTATTTT
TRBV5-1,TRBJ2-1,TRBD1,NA,CASSLGTEDNEQFF,TGCGCCAGCAGCCTCGGGACAGAAGACAATGAGCAGTTCTTC
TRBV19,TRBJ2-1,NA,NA,CATSKVPYNEQFF,TGTGCCACTTCGAAGGTGCCATACAATGAGCAGTTCTTC
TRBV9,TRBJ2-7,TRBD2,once,CASSVGLAASYEQYF,TGTGCCAGCAGCGTAGGTCTAGCGGCCTCCTACGAGCAGTACTTC
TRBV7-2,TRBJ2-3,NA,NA,CASSLIVATDTQYF,TGTGCCAGCAGCTTAATAGTAGCAACAGATACGCAGTATTTT